Listed below are T cell receptor beta chains from one sample, sequenced in a study of blood T cells in healthy people across ages. A single record per CDR3 protein comes from TCRdb applying MiXCR to the 5' RACE reads. In the table there are around 1,700,000 distinct CDR3 sequences, roughly 27% of which are singletons. The sequencing sample was made of blood. The receptor set was obtained from a woman aged 25-40 years in good health. The CDR3 runs from the conserved cysteine through the conserved F or W. The D gene is left open where the match is weak. Size values are once, few and many counts, or a class for expanded clones, and some rows have none.

D gene: TRBD2
V gene: TRBV14
clone size: NA
J gene: TRBJ2-3
CDR3 length: 17
CDR3 protein: CASSQAGSGGFGDTQYF
CDR3 DNA: TGTGCCAGCAGCCAAGCGGGTAGCGGGGGGTTCGGAGATACGCAGTATTTT

D gene: NA
V gene: TRBV5-1
clone size: few
J gene: TRBJ2-1
CDR3 length: 12
CDR3 protein: CASSLGQSEQFF
CDR3 DNA: TGCGCCAGCAGCTTGGGACAGAGTGAGCAGTTCTTC

D gene: NA
V gene: TRBV29-1
clone size: many
J gene: TRBJ1-2
CDR3 length: 11
CDR3 protein: CSAGAGGGYTF
CDR3 DNA: TGCAGCGCCGGCGCCGGGGGTGGCTACACCTTC

D gene: TRBD2
V gene: TRBV6-1
clone size: once
J gene: TRBJ2-1
CDR3 length: 14
CDR3 protein: CASIGLAGGNEQFF
CDR3 DNA: TGTGCCAGCATAGGACTAGCGGGAGGCAATGAGCAGTTCTTC

D gene: TRBD2
V gene: TRBV5-5
clone size: NA
J gene: TRBJ2-3
CDR3 length: 15
CDR3 protein: CASSPGWGGTDTQYF
CDR3 DNA: TGTGCCTCATCCCCTGGGTGGGGGGGAACAGATACGCAGTATTTT

D gene: NA
V gene: TRBV27
clone size: NA
J gene: TRBJ1-2
CDR3 length: 17
CDR3 protein: CASSYWSDPLGLYGYTF
CDR3 DNA: TGTGCCAGCAGTTATTGGTCGGATCCTCTGGGTCTGTATGGCTACACCTTC

D gene: TRBD1
V gene: TRBV12-3/TRBV12-4
clone size: many
J gene: TRBJ2-7
CDR3 length: 15
CDR3 protein: CASSTAGTGLYEQYF
CDR3 DNA: TGTGCCAGCAGTACAGCCGGGACAGGGTTATACGAGCAGTACTTC

D gene: NA
V gene: TRBV11-2
clone size: few
J gene: TRBJ2-1
CDR3 length: 16
CDR3 protein: CASRKGWESSYNEQFF
CDR3 DNA: TGTGCCAGCAGGAAGGGCTGGGAGAGCTCCTACAATGAGCAGTTCTTC

D gene: NA
V gene: TRBV30
clone size: NA
J gene: TRBJ2-5
CDR3 length: 13
CDR3 protein: CAWSAGTGETQYF
CDR3 DNA: TGTGCCTGGAGCGCCGGGACCGGGGAGACCCAGTACTTC

D gene: TRBD1
V gene: TRBV20-1
clone size: NA
J gene: TRBJ1-6
CDR3 length: 15
CDR3 protein: CSAGEPGQGSSPLHF
CDR3 DNA: TGCAGTGCGGGGGAACCGGGACAGGGGTCTTCACCCCTCCACTTT

D gene: TRBD2
V gene: TRBV10-3
clone size: NA
J gene: TRBJ2-7
CDR3 length: 16
CDR3 protein: CAISGGLADSYNEQYF
CDR3 DNA: TGTGCCATCAGTGGGGGACTAGCGGACTCCTACAATGAGCAGTACTTC

D gene: TRBD1
V gene: TRBV11-2
clone size: NA
J gene: TRBJ2-5
CDR3 length: 19
CDR3 protein: CASSSAERWTGGKEETQYF
CDR3 DNA: TGTGCCAGCAGCTCAGCGGAACGCTGGACAGGGGGCAAGGAAGAGACCCAGTACTTC

D gene: NA
V gene: TRBV7-7
clone size: NA
J gene: TRBJ2-3
CDR3 length: 15
CDR3 protein: CASSPYGPDTDTQYF
CDR3 DNA: TGTGCCAGCAGCCCCTACGGCCCAGACACAGATACGCAGTATTTT

D gene: TRBD2
V gene: TRBV5-1
clone size: NA
J gene: TRBJ2-7
CDR3 length: 17
CDR3 protein: CASSSGGLAGASYEQYF
CDR3 DNA: TGCGCCAGCAGCAGCGGGGGACTAGCGGGGGCTTCCTACGAGCAGTACTTC

D gene: NA
V gene: TRBV6-6
clone size: many
J gene: TRBJ2-7
CDR3 length: 12
CDR3 protein: CASSYSGVEQYF
CDR3 DNA: TGTGCCAGCAGTTACTCGGGGGTTGAGCAGTACTTC

D gene: NA
V gene: TRBV29-1
clone size: NA
J gene: TRBJ1-1
CDR3 length: 10
CDR3 protein: CSAPGGEAFF
CDR3 DNA: TGCAGCGCCCCTGGGGGGGAAGCTTTCTTT

D gene: NA
V gene: TRBV29-1
clone size: NA
J gene: TRBJ1-1
CDR3 length: 12
CDR3 protein: CSVVEYDTEAFF
CDR3 DNA: TGCAGCGTTGTGGAGTATGACACTGAAGCTTTCTTT

D gene: NA
V gene: TRBV5-1
clone size: few
J gene: TRBJ2-7
CDR3 length: 14
CDR3 protein: CASSLTKSNYEQYF
CDR3 DNA: TGCGCCAGCAGCTTGACCAAATCCAACTACGAGCAGTACTTC

D gene: TRBD2
V gene: TRBV20-1
clone size: NA
J gene: TRBJ2-4
CDR3 length: 13
CDR3 protein: CSARDPGGNIQYF
CDR3 DNA: TGCAGTGCTAGAGATCCCGGGGGGAACATTCAGTACTTC

D gene: NA
V gene: TRBV24-1
clone size: few
J gene: TRBJ2-3
CDR3 length: 16
CDR3 protein: CATSDLGTQSTDTQYF
CDR3 DNA: TGTGCCACCAGTGATTTGGGGACGCAAAGCACAGATACGCAGTATTTT

D gene: NA
V gene: TRBV10-3
clone size: many
J gene: TRBJ2-5
CDR3 length: 11
CDR3 protein: CAIGGGETQYF
CDR3 DNA: TGTGCCATCGGTGGTGGGGAGACCCAGTACTTC

D gene: NA
V gene: TRBV4-3
clone size: few
J gene: TRBJ2-1
CDR3 length: 17
CDR3 protein: CASSQDFSLDSYNEQFF
CDR3 DNA: TGCGCCAGCAGCCAAGATTTCTCCCTGGACTCCTACAATGAGCAGTTCTTC

D gene: NA
V gene: TRBV10-3
clone size: NA
J gene: TRBJ2-1
CDR3 length: 12
CDR3 protein: CAISERGREQFF
CDR3 DNA: TGTGCCATCAGTGAGAGGGGACGTGAGCAGTTCTTC

D gene: NA
V gene: TRBV7-2
clone size: NA
J gene: TRBJ1-5
CDR3 length: 13
CDR3 protein: CASSQRAGQPQHF
CDR3 DNA: TGTGCCAGCAGCCAAAGGGCTGGGCAGCCCCAGCATTTT

D gene: TRBD1
V gene: TRBV20-1
clone size: NA
J gene: TRBJ1-5
CDR3 length: 16
CDR3 protein: CSASGGQGVGNQPQHF
CDR3 DNA: TGCAGTGCGAGCGGCGGTCAGGGGGTTGGCAATCAGCCCCAGCATTTT

D gene: NA
V gene: TRBV6-6
clone size: few
J gene: TRBJ1-2
CDR3 length: 12
CDR3 protein: CASSPLDYGYTF
CDR3 DNA: TGTGCCAGCAGTCCCCTCGACTATGGCTACACCTTC

D gene: NA
V gene: TRBV20-1
clone size: NA
J gene: TRBJ1-2
CDR3 length: 11
CDR3 protein: CRADGLDGYTF
CDR3 DNA: TGCAGGGCGGACGGGCTGGATGGCTACACCTTC

D gene: TRBD2
V gene: TRBV11-2
clone size: NA
J gene: TRBJ2-1
CDR3 length: 17
CDR3 protein: CASSGGLAGIINNEQFF
CDR3 DNA: TGTGCCAGCAGCGGAGGACTAGCGGGGATTATTAACAATGAGCAGTTCTTC

D gene: NA
V gene: TRBV29-1
clone size: few
J gene: TRBJ2-1
CDR3 length: 12
CDR3 protein: CSVTEEGGEQFF
CDR3 DNA: TGCAGCGTTACTGAAGAAGGTGGGGAGCAGTTCTTC

D gene: NA
V gene: TRBV4-3
clone size: NA
J gene: TRBJ2-7
CDR3 length: 16
CDR3 protein: CASSQDRGGIVYEQYF
CDR3 DNA: TGCGCCAGCAGCCAAGATCGCGGCGGGATAGTCTACGAGCAGTACTTC

D gene: NA
V gene: TRBV6-6
clone size: NA
J gene: TRBJ1-4
CDR3 length: 16
CDR3 protein: CASSTPRVATNEKLFF
CDR3 DNA: TGTGCCAGCAGCACCCCTAGGGTCGCAACTAATGAAAAACTGTTTTTT

D gene: NA
V gene: TRBV28
clone size: NA
J gene: TRBJ2-5
CDR3 length: 12
CDR3 protein: CASRGNGETQYF
CDR3 DNA: TGTGCCAGCAGGGGGAATGGAGAGACCCAGTACTTC

D gene: TRBD1
V gene: TRBV18
clone size: few
J gene: TRBJ2-7
CDR3 length: 14
CDR3 protein: CASSSQGIPYEQYF
CDR3 DNA: TGTGCCAGCTCATCACAGGGGATCCCCTACGAGCAGTACTTC

D gene: NA
V gene: TRBV28
clone size: NA
J gene: TRBJ2-3
CDR3 length: 12
CDR3 protein: CASSRQVLPQYF
CDR3 DNA: TGTGCCAGCAGCCGACAGGTCCTCCCGCAGTATTTT

D gene: NA
V gene: TRBV11-2
clone size: NA
J gene: TRBJ1-2
CDR3 length: 16
CDR3 protein: CASSDFSSAGPAGYTF
CDR3 DNA: TGTGCCAGCAGTGATTTCTCCAGCGCAGGGCCGGCAGGCTACACCTTC

D gene: TRBD1
V gene: TRBV18
clone size: few
J gene: TRBJ2-7
CDR3 length: 16
CDR3 protein: CASSPRPGTGVHEQYF
CDR3 DNA: TGTGCCAGCTCACCACGCCCCGGGACAGGGGTCCACGAGCAGTACTTC

D gene: NA
V gene: TRBV27
clone size: few
J gene: TRBJ1-1
CDR3 length: 14
CDR3 protein: CASRPDGMNTEAFF
CDR3 DNA: TGTGCCAGCCGCCCCGACGGCATGAACACTGAAGCTTTCTTT

D gene: NA
V gene: TRBV20-1
clone size: many
J gene: TRBJ2-5
CDR3 length: 13
CDR3 protein: CSASSETGETQYF
CDR3 DNA: TGCAGTGCCTCGAGCGAGACGGGCGAGACCCAGTACTTC

D gene: NA
V gene: TRBV7-2
clone size: NA
J gene: TRBJ2-1
CDR3 length: 12
CDR3 protein: CASSSMGLEQFF
CDR3 DNA: TGTGCCAGCAGCTCAATGGGACTGGAGCAGTTCTTC

D gene: NA
V gene: TRBV29-1
clone size: many
J gene: TRBJ2-3
CDR3 length: 12
CDR3 protein: CSVVGGLDTQYF
CDR3 DNA: TGCAGCGTTGTTGGAGGGCTAGATACGCAGTATTTT

D gene: NA
V gene: TRBV20-1
clone size: NA
J gene: TRBJ2-5
CDR3 length: 17
CDR3 protein: CSQHTISDQGPQDTQYF
CDR3 DNA: TGCAGTCAGCACACCATCAGCGACCAAGGGCCTCAAGACACCCAGTACTTC

D gene: TRBD2
V gene: TRBV11-1
clone size: NA
J gene: TRBJ2-5
CDR3 length: 16
CDR3 protein: CASRIASGGQNNEQYF
CDR3 DNA: TGTGCCAGCAGGATAGCTAGCGGGGGCCAAAACAATGAGCAGTACTTC

D gene: NA
V gene: TRBV28
clone size: few
J gene: TRBJ2-3
CDR3 length: 16
CDR3 protein: CASSFSRSGRTDTQYF
CDR3 DNA: TGTGCCAGCAGTTTTTCCAGGTCGGGGAGGACAGATACGCAGTATTTT

D gene: NA
V gene: TRBV20-1
clone size: NA
J gene: TRBJ1-1
CDR3 length: 10
CDR3 protein: CSARVRSAFF
CDR3 DNA: TGCAGTGCTAGAGTCAGGTCGGCTTTCTTT

D gene: NA
V gene: TRBV7-9
clone size: NA
J gene: TRBJ2-1
CDR3 length: 14
CDR3 protein: CASSAGRADNEQFF
CDR3 DNA: TGTGCCAGCAGCGCGGGGCGCGCAGACAATGAGCAGTTCTTC

D gene: TRBD1
V gene: TRBV27
clone size: NA
J gene: TRBJ1-5
CDR3 length: 16
CDR3 protein: CASSSTGTGGCQPQHF
CDR3 DNA: TGTGCCAGCAGTTCTACCGGGACAGGGGGCTGTCAGCCCCAGCATTTT

D gene: NA
V gene: TRBV12-5
clone size: many
J gene: TRBJ2-3
CDR3 length: 16
CDR3 protein: CASGLVRSREGDTQYF
CDR3 DNA: TGTGCTAGTGGTTTGGTACGAAGCAGAGAAGGAGATACGCAGTATTTT

D gene: TRBD1
V gene: TRBV7-9
clone size: NA
J gene: TRBJ2-6
CDR3 length: 20
CDR3 protein: CASSLSSKTGSFYGANVLTF
CDR3 DNA: TGTGCCAGCAGCTTAAGCTCCAAGACAGGGAGCTTTTATGGGGCCAACGTCCTGACTTTC